This TCR beta chain was profiled in a study of long-term antiretroviral therapy in people with HIV. Study-level information: The oldest samples precede the 2015 immediate-ART recommendation by about a decade.

Trimming shortened V by 0 bases and J by 5 bases, and 15 bases separated the two germline ends. Germline loops: CDR1 SGHRS, CDR2 YFSETQ. CDR3 length equals 15 residues. Comments on this clone: No antigen is known for it.

DNA was extracted from approximately 1-10 million thawed cryopreserved PBMC. General study results and limits: HIV repertoire CDR3 lengths ranged less widely than those of controls. Older ART regimens were possibly in use when the blood was collected between the mid-2000s and the late 2010s.

immunoSEQ v3.0 was run at survey level. Clones were sequenced by immunoSEQ multiplex PCR, and TCRdb holds only the in-frame ones, with some missing. The sample yields around 26,000 clones, more than 80% seen once. The source material was unsorted PBMCs, sampled 7.6 years after starting antiretroviral therapy. The TCR sequence derives from a woman aged 40 to 49 with HIV. This rearrangement joins TRBV5-1 to TRBJ2-7; D remains unclear. CDR3 nucleotides: TGCGCCAGCAGCTTGGAGGGAACTGTCGGCCACGAGCAGTACTTC. Amino acids: CASSLEGTVGHEQYF. Full variable domain (outside the CDR3, taken from reference TRBV5-1 and TRBJ2-7): KAGVTQTPRYLIKTRGQQVTLSCSPISGHRSVSWYQQTPGQGLQFLFEYFSETQRNKGNFPGRFSGRQFSNSRSEMNVSTLELGDSALYLCASSLEGTVGHEQYFGPGTRLTVT.